The 22 T cell receptor beta chains given below trace back to one sample, sequenced in a study of response to subunit inactivated influenza vaccine. TCRdb re-analysed the RT-PCR reads in MiXCR, keeping a single row per CDR3 protein. The sample lists about 530,000 distinct CDR3 sequences, 12% occurring once. The input for sequencing was PBMCs from blood, taken on the day of vaccination. The source is a man in his fifties who received an inactivated influenza vaccine.

Many counts were recorded for this clonotype. The rearrangement links TRBV20-1 to TRBJ2-1; 7 bases are a match to TRBD1. Germline V lookup: CDR1 DFQATT, CDR2 SNEGSKA (reference sequence). The length of the CDR3 is 15 residues. V trimming: 4 bases; J trimming: 6 bases; junction bases outside the gene matches: 12. Written as DNA, the CDR3 is TGCAGTGCTACCGACTTGAGACAGGGTTTCAATGAGCAGTTCTTC. Encoded protein: CSATDLRQGFNEQFF.

The V gene is TRBV7-9, the J gene TRBJ1-1; D is ambiguous. V dropped 6 bases and J dropped 0 bases, with 11 bases sitting between them. The germline gives CDR1 SEHNR, CDR2 FQNEAQ (reference sequence). CDR3 length equals 14 residues. The CDR3 sequence: CASSYDTLNTEAFF. CDR3 DNA sequence: TGTGCCAGCAGTTATGACACCCTGAACACTGAAGCTTTCTTT.

This chain connects TRBV7-9 to TRBJ2-1; a possible D gene is TRBD2 (6 bases). V was cut by 2 bases and J by 4 bases, with 15 bases left in between. Germline CDR1 reads SEHNR; CDR2 reads FQNEAQ (reference sequence). The CDR3 sequence is 16 residues long. For the CDR3, the DNA is TGTGCCAGCAGCTTACTGAGCGGGTTGGAATACAATGAGCAGTTCTTC. Protein product: CASSLLSGLEYNEQFF. Looking up the rest from reference TRBV7-9 and TRBJ2-1 gives the full variable domain: DTGVSQNPRHKITKRGQNVTFRCDPISEHNRLYWYRQTLGQGPEFLTYFQNEAQLEKSRLLSDRFSAERPKGSFSTLEIQRTEQGDSAMYLCASSLLSGLEYNEQFFGPGTRLTVL.

There are many counts of this clonotype. The V call is TRBV11-2, the J call TRBJ2-7; 8 bases fit TRBD1. Germline V gene lookup returns CDR1 SGHAT and CDR2 FQNNGV. J gave up 4 bases and V 6 bases, and 8 bases lay outside the gene matches. This CDR3 spans 14 amino acids. The CDR3 region is CASSLGTGTYEQYF. CDR3 bases: TGTGCCAGCAGTCTCGGGACAGGTACTTACGAGCAGTACTTC.

The chain carries TRBV12-3 or TRBV12-4 and TRBJ2-2; maybe TRBD1 (5 bases). Trimming shortened V by 4 bases and J by 6 bases, and 12 bases separated the two germline ends. CDR3 length equals 14 residues. The CDR3 DNA follows: TGTGCCAGCAGTTCACAGGCGACGGCCGGGGAGCTGTTTTTT. It encodes CASSSQATAGELFF.

The rearrangement uses TRBV7-2 and TRBJ2-2, with no clear D. Germline loops: CDR1 SGHTA, CDR2 FQGNSA. Trimming cost V 2 bases and J 2 bases, with 9 bases left between them. The CDR3 is 15 amino acids. Here the CDR3 DNA reads TGTGCCAGCAGCTTAAGGATAATCAACACCGGGGAGCTGTTTTTT. Encoded protein: CASSLRIINTGELFF.

The V call is TRBV6-1, the J call TRBJ2-1; TRBD1 or TRBD2 may be the D gene (5 bases each). CDR3 length equals 13 residues. Trimming took off 10 bases at V and 2 bases at J, with 12 bases between the two ends. Per the germline V gene, CDR1 is MNHNS and CDR2 is SASEGT. The CDR3 nucleotides are TGTGCCATCTCTAGGGACGCCTACAATGAGCAGTTCTTC. Its protein is CAISRDAYNEQFF.

This clonotype was seen a few times. The rearrangement uses TRBV27 and TRBJ1-4, with D perhaps matching TRBD1 (6 bases). CDR3 size: 18 residues. Per germline, CDR1 MNHEY and CDR2 SMNVEV (reference sequence). The V end lost 6 bases, the J end lost 4 bases, and 24 bases lay between the germline ends. DNA of the CDR3: TGTGCCAGCAGCCGCTCCGGGACACTCACGGGGTTTAATGAAAAACTGTTTTTT. It yields the protein CASSRSGTLTGFNEKLFF.

This clonotype was counted between two and nine times. The chain has TRBV12-3 or TRBV12-4 and TRBJ2-7; 7 nucleotides line up with TRBD1. CDR3 length equals 12 residues. V was pared by 5 bases and J by 7 bases, with 5 bases of the junction left unmatched. The CDR3 nucleotides are TGTGCCAGCAGTATCAGGGGGAAAGAGCAGTACTTC. This sequence encodes CASSIRGKEQYF.

The chain recombines TRBV28 with TRBJ2-3; 13 bases map to TRBD2. Germline V CDR1 and CDR2: MDHEN, SYDVKM. The CDR3 is 17 residues long. The V gene end was trimmed by 8 bases and the J gene end by 6 bases; junction bases not matched to a gene: 14. Written as DNA, the CDR3 is TGTGCCAGCTCGACATCGGGACTAGCGGGGCGCTGGGATACGCAGTATTTT. This gives the protein CASSTSGLAGRWDTQYF.

This clonotype was picked up many times. This chain links TRBV27 with TRBJ1-1, with 8 bases aligning to TRBD1. V dropped 5 bases and J dropped 4; count of bases not matched to a gene: 9. CDR1 is MNHEY, CDR2 SMNVEV, per germline (reference sequence). The CDR3 totals 15 residues. The CDR3 loop is CASSTSPTGGTEAFF. The CDR3 nucleotides read TGTGCCAGCAGTACCTCCCCCACAGGGGGCACTGAAGCTTTCTTT.

The sample holds a few counts of this clonotype. This chain connects TRBV12-3 or TRBV12-4 to TRBJ2-7, with 11 bases identical to TRBD1. Trimming at V came to 3 bases and at J to 3 bases, leaving 4 bases not matched to a gene. The CDR3 has 15 amino acids. In DNA form, the CDR3 reads TGTGCCAGCAGTTTTGGACAGGGGGCCGTCTACGAGCAGTACTTC. Protein sequence: CASSFGQGAVYEQYF.

The CDR3 DNA reads TGTGCCAGCTCAGAGGAGATGGGGGAGACCCAGTACTTC. Its translation: CASSEEMGETQYF. The rearrangement uses TRBV18 and TRBJ2-5; no clear D. Trimming left V 5 bases short and J 5 bases short, with 12 bases between. Germline CDR1 is KGHSH and CDR2 is LQKENI. The CDR3 runs 13 residues.

The table lists this clonotype with a few counts. This chain links TRBV29-1 with TRBJ2-1; D gene uncertain. Germline loops: CDR1 SQVTM, CDR2 ANQGSEA. V gave up 3 bases and J gave up 3 bases, with 15 bases separating them. The CDR3 covers 15 residues. The CDR3 sequence is CSVDGRLFGYNEQFF. For the CDR3, the DNA is TGCAGCGTTGACGGCAGATTGTTTGGCTACAATGAGCAGTTCTTC.

This clonotype was counted between two and nine times. J is TRBJ2-3 and V is TRBV20-1, with D perhaps TRBD2 (5 bases). The CDR3 covers 14 residues. V was pared by 2 bases and J by 6 bases, with 15 bases between. CDR1 DFQATT and CDR2 SNEGSKA come from the germline V gene (reference sequence). Here the CDR3 reads CSARTGSGGDTQYF. The CDR3 coding sequence is TGCAGTGCTAGAACTGGCAGCGGCGGGGATACGCAGTATTTT.

CDR3 in DNA: TGTGCCAGCAGCCCGGACAGGGCCAATCAGCCCCAGCATTTT. Its protein is CASSPDRANQPQHF. V is TRBV7-2 and J is TRBJ1-5; 8 positions agree with TRBD1. Germline CDR1 SGHTA, CDR2 FQGNSA. This CDR3 spans 14 amino acids. V shed 5 bases and J 3 bases; nucleotides not matched to a gene: 3.

CDR3 sequence (DNA): TGTGCCAGCAGTTATCTCGGCAGGGAGGGATTCTACGAGCAGTACTTC. As protein: CASSYLGREGFYEQYF. This rearrangement joins TRBV6-5 to TRBJ2-7; 7 positions match TRBD2. The CDR3 has 16 amino acids. V lost 3 bases, J lost 3 bases, and 11 bases stayed unmatched. Germline V gene sequence: CDR1 MNHEY, CDR2 SVGAGI.

This clonotype was counted only a few times. The chain uses TRBV28 and TRBJ1-1; no reliable D call. V gave up 3 bases and J gave up 6 bases, with 17 bases separating them. The germline gives CDR1 MDHEN, CDR2 SYDVKM. The CDR3 sequence is 15 residues long. The CDR3, as DNA: TGTGCCAGCAGTTTTGGTTGGACGGGCGTACCTGAAGCTTTCTTT. This sequence encodes CASSFGWTGVPEAFF.

This rearrangement joins TRBV15 to TRBJ1-5; no firm D call. Trimming pared 0 bases from V and 0 bases from J, leaving 12 bases between. CDR1 is LNHNV and CDR2 is YYDKDF in the germline V gene (reference sequence). The CDR3 runs to 17 residues. The CDR3 nucleotides read TGTGCCACCAGCAGAGATTACGCGGGAACTAGCAATCAGCCCCAGCATTTT. Protein: CATSRDYAGTSNQPQHF.

The chain combines TRBV7-9 with TRBJ2-3; possible D gene TRBD2, 6 bases. The CDR3 runs to 14 residues. V was trimmed by 5 bases and J by 2 bases, leaving 11 bases between them. Germline V gene sequence: CDR1 SEHNR, CDR2 FQNEAQ (reference sequence). This CDR3 reads CASSIWDFTDTQYF. In DNA form, the CDR3 reads TGTGCCAGCAGCATTTGGGACTTCACAGATACGCAGTATTTT.

This clonotype showed up just a few times. This sequence joins TRBV29-1 and TRBJ1-2; tentative D call: TRBD1 (5 bases). Germline V gene data show CDR1 as SQVTM and CDR2 as ANQGSEA. The CDR3 spans 17 residues. V shed 0 bases and J shed 5 bases, with 22 bases lying between them. The CDR3 protein is CSVEDMLTPQGAYGYTF. CDR3 nucleotide sequence: TGCAGCGTTGAAGATATGTTGACGCCCCAAGGGGCGTATGGCTACACCTTC.

The chain has TRBV5-1 and TRBJ2-7, with D unclear. This CDR3 comprises 14 residues. V lost 0 bases to trimming and J lost 1 base, with 8 bases between them. The germline V gene encodes CDR1 SGHRS and CDR2 YFSETQ. The CDR3 here is CASSLAQISYEQYF. The CDR3 region has the DNA TGCGCCAGCAGCTTGGCTCAGATTTCCTACGAGCAGTACTTC.